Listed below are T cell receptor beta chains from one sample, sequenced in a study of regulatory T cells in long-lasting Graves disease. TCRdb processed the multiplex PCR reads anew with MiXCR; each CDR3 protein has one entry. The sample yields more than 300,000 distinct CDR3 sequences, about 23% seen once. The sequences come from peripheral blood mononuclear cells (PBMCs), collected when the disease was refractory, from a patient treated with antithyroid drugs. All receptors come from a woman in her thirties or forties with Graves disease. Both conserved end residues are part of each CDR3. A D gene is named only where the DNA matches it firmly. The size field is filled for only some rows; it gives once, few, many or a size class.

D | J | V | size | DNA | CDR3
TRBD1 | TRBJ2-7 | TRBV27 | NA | TGTGCCAGCAGTCGACCGGGACAGGGGTTCCACGAGCAGCACTTC | CASSRPGQGFHEQHF
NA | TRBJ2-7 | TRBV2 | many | TGTGCCAGCAGTGTGATCGACGAGCAGTACTTC | CASSVIDEQYF
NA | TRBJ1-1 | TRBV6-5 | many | TGTGCCAGCAGTTACTTGATTTCAGGGAGGAGTGAAGCTTTCTTT | CASSYLISGRSEAFF
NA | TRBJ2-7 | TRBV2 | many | TGTGCCAGCAGTCCGAGGTCCGAGCAGTACTTC | CASSPRSEQYF
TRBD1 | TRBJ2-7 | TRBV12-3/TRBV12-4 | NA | TGTGCCAGCAGTTTATCGGGACAGGGGGAGTCCTACGAGCAGTACTTC | CASSLSGQGESYEQYF
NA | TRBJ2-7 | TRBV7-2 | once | TGTGCCAGCAGCTTACAAGGGGTGGGGGAGCAGTACTTC | CASSLQGVGEQYF
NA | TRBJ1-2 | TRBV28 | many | TGTGCCAGCAGTTTAGTAGAAACTTATGGCTACACCTTC | CASSLVETYGYTF
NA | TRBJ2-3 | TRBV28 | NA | TGTGCCAGCAGTTCCGGGCTAGCATCAGATACGCAGTATTTT | CASSSGLASDTQYF
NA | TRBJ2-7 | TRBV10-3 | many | TGTGCCATCAGTGAGTCACCGGAGATCGACAGCCCTAGGCAGTACTTC | CAISESPEIDSPRQYF
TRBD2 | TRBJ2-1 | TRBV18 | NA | TGTGCCAGCTCACCACCTGGGACTAGCGGGAACAATGAGCAGTTCTTC | CASSPPGTSGNNEQFF
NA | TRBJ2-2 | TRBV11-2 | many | TGTGCCAGCCGCAGTGTACGTGGAGGCACCGGGGAGCTGTTTTTT | CASRSVRGGTGELFF
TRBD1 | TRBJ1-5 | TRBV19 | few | TGTGCCAGTAGTCAGGGGGCTCGTCAGCCCCAGCATTTT | CASSQGARQPQHF
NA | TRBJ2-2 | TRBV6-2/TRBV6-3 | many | TGTGCCAGCAGTTACGGGGGGCCAACCGGGGAGCTGTTTTTT | CASSYGGPTGELFF
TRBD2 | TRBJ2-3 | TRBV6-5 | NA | TGTGCCAGCAGTTACACTAGACCAAGAGCGGGAGTTGCAGATACGCAGTATTTT | CASSYTRPRAGVADTQYF
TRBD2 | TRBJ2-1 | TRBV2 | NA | TGTGCCAGCAGTGAAGGGACTAGCTGGCGGGAGCAGTTCTTC | CASSEGTSWREQFF
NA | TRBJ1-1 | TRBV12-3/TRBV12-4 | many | TGTGCCAGCAGTTTGGCAGAGACTAACACTGAAGCTTTCTTT | CASSLAETNTEAFF
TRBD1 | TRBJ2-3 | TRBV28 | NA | TGTGCCAGCAGTCCCCAGACAGGGGTCAAAGATACGCAGTATTTT | CASSPQTGVKDTQYF
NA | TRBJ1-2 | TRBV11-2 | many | TGTGCCAGCAGTACCCATCGGGGATCAACATGGAGCTATGGCTACACCTTC | CASSTHRGSTWSYGYTF
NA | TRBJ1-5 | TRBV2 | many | TGTGCCAGCAAACTCGCGGATCAGCCCCAGCATTTT | CASKLADQPQHF
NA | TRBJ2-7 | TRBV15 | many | TGTGCCACCAGCAGAGATGTTGGAGCAAACTACGAGCAGTACTTC | CATSRDVGANYEQYF
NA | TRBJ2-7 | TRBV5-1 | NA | TGCGCCAGCAGCTTTTCTGGGATCACAATCTACGAGCAGTACTTC | CASSFSGITIYEQYF
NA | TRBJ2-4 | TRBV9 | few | TGTGCCAGCAGCGTAGATTTGAAGGGGAATCAGTACTTC | CASSVDLKGNQYF
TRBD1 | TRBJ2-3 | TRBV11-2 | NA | TGTGCCAGCAGCTTTGGACAGGGTCCACCAGATACGCAGTATTTT | CASSFGQGPPDTQYF
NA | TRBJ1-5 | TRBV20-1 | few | TGCAGTGCTTTAGTAGGGGACCGTGCCGGTGCCAGGGGCAATCAGCCCCAGCATTTT | CSALVGDRAGARGNQPQHF
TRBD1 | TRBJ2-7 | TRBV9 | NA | TGTGCCAGCAGCCTCAGACAGGGGCTGATATACGAGCAGTACTTC | CASSLRQGLIYEQYF
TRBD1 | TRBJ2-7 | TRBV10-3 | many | TGTGCCATCAGAGCCGGGACAGGGGGCATGGAGCAGTACTTC | CAIRAGTGGMEQYF
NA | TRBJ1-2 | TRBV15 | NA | TGTGCCACCAGCAGCGGACAGCTATTTTCCTATGGCTACACCTTC | CATSSGQLFSYGYTF
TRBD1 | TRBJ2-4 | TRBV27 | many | TGTGCCAGCAGAGTCGACAGGGGGGGAGGCATTCAGTACTTC | CASRVDRGGGIQYF
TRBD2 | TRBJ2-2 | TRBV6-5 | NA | TGTGCCAGCAGTTACGTGACTAGCGGGATTACCGGGGAGCTGTTTTTT | CASSYVTSGITGELFF
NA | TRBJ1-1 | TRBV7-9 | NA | TGTGCCAGCAGCTTACGGGCAGACACTGAAGCTTTCTTT | CASSLRADTEAFF
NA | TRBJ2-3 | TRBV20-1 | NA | TGCAGTGCTAGGAAGGGACCCACGTCAGATACGCAGTATTTT | CSARKGPTSDTQYF
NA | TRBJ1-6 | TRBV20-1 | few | TGCAGTGCTAGACCCAAAGGGGCGCGAAATGATTCACCCCTCCACTTT | CSARPKGARNDSPLHF
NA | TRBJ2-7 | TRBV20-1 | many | TGCAGTGTTGCGACTCCTCCGTTCTCCTACGAGCAGTACTTC | CSVATPPFSYEQYF
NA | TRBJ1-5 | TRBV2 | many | TGTGCCAGCAGTCTACTGGGACCGAACAATCAGCCCCAGCATTTT | CASSLLGPNNQPQHF
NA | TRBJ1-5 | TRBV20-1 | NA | TGCAGTGCAAAAAACCGGGGGGATTATAGCAATCAGCCCCAGCATTTT | CSAKNRGDYSNQPQHF
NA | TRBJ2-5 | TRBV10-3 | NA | TGTGCCATCAGTGAGTCGTCGGAGACCCAGTACTTC | CAISESSETQYF
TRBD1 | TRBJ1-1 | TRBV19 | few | TGTGCCAGTCAAGCCGATCAGGGGGATTACACTGAAGCTTTCTTT | CASQADQGDYTEAFF
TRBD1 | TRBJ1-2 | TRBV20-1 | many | TGCAGTGCCAACCGACAGGGTTATGGCTACACCTTC | CSANRQGYGYTF
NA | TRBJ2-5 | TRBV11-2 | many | TGTGCCAGCAGCTTAGTCCTAGAGGTGGAGGAGACCCAGTACTTC | CASSLVLEVEETQYF
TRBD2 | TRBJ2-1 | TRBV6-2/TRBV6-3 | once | TGTGCCAGCAGTCGGGGTGGGACTAGCAGATCTGAGCAGTTCTTC | CASSRGGTSRSEQFF
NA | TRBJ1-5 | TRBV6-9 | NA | TGTGCCAGCAGTTCACCTAGCGACAGCAATCAGCCCCAGCATTTT | CASSSPSDSNQPQHF